These 21 T cell receptor beta chains share one sample of origin, sequenced in a study of read filtering for tumor transcriptome and immune sequencing. Molecular barcoded adaptors covering alpha/delta and beta/gamma chains were used on about 0.4 ug RNA. Via MiXCR, TCRdb re-called the reads, giving one row per CDR3 protein. The sample lists about 5,200 distinct CDR3 sequences, roughly 21% occurring once. The sequencing input was a population of CD138-negative cells sorted from bone marrow. The receptors come from a donor at least 40 years old with multiple myeloma.

The chain employs TRBV9 and TRBJ2-1, with no clear D. The CDR3 spans 13 residues. In germline, CDR1 is SGDLS, CDR2 YYNGEE. V was clipped by 0 bases and J by 9 bases, with 10 bases between them. CDR3 amino acids: CASSVVVGPEQFF. For the CDR3, the DNA is TGTGCCAGCAGCGTAGTTGTGGGCCCTGAGCAGTTCTTC.

Concerning this clonotype itself: It may be a read error: a sequence one base away is much more abundant. The V and J genes are TRBV20-1 and TRBJ1-3; D not certain. The germline gives CDR1 DFQATT, CDR2 SNEGSKA (reference sequence). The CDR3 consists of 16 residues. CDR3 in DNA: TGCAGTGCTAGAGAGAGTCCACCCGGTCCTGGAAACACCAGATATTTT. Translation gives CSARESPPGPGNTRYF.

By sample share, this clonotype is medium-sized. The chain couples TRBV12-3 or TRBV12-4 to TRBJ2-3; TRBD2 aligns across 7 bases. Trimming removed 6 bases from V and 5 bases from J; junction bases left unmatched: 5. The CDR3 has 13 amino acids. The CDR3 spells CASRGGSGDTQYF. As DNA, the CDR3 is TGTGCCAGCAGGGGAGGGTCAGGAGATACGCAGTATTTT.

By proportion, this clonotype is medium-sized (0.01 to 0.1%). This chain uses TRBV12-3 or TRBV12-4 with TRBJ1-1; the D is unclear. The germline V and J ends were trimmed by 5 bases and 11 bases, with 9 bases remaining between them. The CDR3 sequence is 10 residues long. The CDR3 bases are TGTGCCAGCAGTATGACATTGGCTTTCTTT. Its protein is CASSMTLAFF.

Judged by abundance, this clonotype is medium-sized. The gene calls are TRBV5-6 and TRBJ2-3, with D perhaps TRBD2 (6 bases). V was shortened by 7 bases and J by 4 bases, with 25 bases between the two germline ends. CDR1 SGHDT and CDR2 YYEEEE come from the germline V gene. This CDR3 is built from 17 residues. The CDR3 sequence: CASEPNIGRGWADTQYF. CDR3 coding DNA: TGTGCCAGCGAGCCAAACATAGGGCGGGGATGGGCAGATACGCAGTATTTT.

This clonotype appeared many times. One junction end disagrees with the germline gene, perhaps due to a read error. The chain is built from TRBV6-5 and TRBJ2-2; 13 bases fit TRBD2. CDR1 is MNHEY and CDR2 is SVGAGI in the germline V gene. This CDR3 region has 22 residues. This CDR3 is CASTSPNLLLAGGPKYTGELLF. CDR3 coding DNA: TGTGCCAGCACCTCCCCTAATTTACTACTAGCGGGAGGGCCTAAATACACCGGGGAGCTGCTTTTT.

This clonotype was counted many times. This chain links TRBV4-3 with TRBJ2-5, with a weak D call TRBD2 (6 bases). The germline V gene has CDR1 LGHNA and CDR2 YSLEER. CDR3 length: 15 amino acids. V was clipped by 0 bases and J by 4 bases, with 12 bases between them. CDR3 amino acids: CASSQDSGPRETQYF. For the CDR3, the DNA is TGCGCCAGCAGCCAAGATAGCGGCCCAAGAGAGACCCAGTACTTC.

This clonotype is medium-sized by share. The rearrangement joins TRBV7-9 to TRBJ2-7; D remains ambiguous. Germline V gene data show CDR1 as SEHNR and CDR2 as FQNEAQ (reference sequence). Between the trimmed V and J ends, which lost 4 bases and 7 bases, there was a span of 17 bases. This CDR3 has 14 residues. CDR3 protein: CASSSSGSSVEQYF. The CDR3 DNA follows: TGTGCCAGCAGCTCATCGGGTTCCTCGGTAGAGCAGTACTTC. Complete variable domain (other parts from reference TRBV7-9 and TRBJ2-7): DTGVSQNPRHKITKRGQNVTFRCDPISEHNRLYWYRQTLGQGPEFLTYFQNEAQLEKSRLLSDRFSAERPKGSFSTLEIQRTEQGDSAMYLCASSSSGSSVEQYFGPGTRLTVT.

Concerning this clonotype: Since the CDR3 does not end with the conserved phenylalanine or tryptophan, this likely comes from a read error. The J gene is TRBJ1-1, the V gene TRBV2; D remains unclear. V was shortened by 8 bases and J by 1 base, with 11 bases between the two germline ends. In germline, CDR1 is SNHLY, CDR2 FYNNEI. This CDR3 comprises 13 residues. The CDR3 sequence is CASSAGSNTEAFL. The CDR3 DNA follows: TGTGCCAGCTCGGCGGGGTCGAACACTGAAGCTTTCCTT.

This clonotype was detected many times. V and J are TRBV11-1 and TRBJ2-3; D unresolved. The V gene's germline CDR1 is SGHAT and CDR2 FQDESV (reference sequence). Between the trimmed V and J ends, which lost 5 bases and 1 base, there was a span of 25 bases. The CDR3 is 19 residues long. CDR3 amino acids: CASSPKKSSLHYRTDTQYF. The CDR3 region has the DNA TGTGCCAGCAGCCCTAAGAAGTCGAGCCTCCACTATCGCACAGATACGCAGTATTTT.

The CDR3 sequence is CASSSGPTGYNEQFF. The CDR3 DNA sequence: TGCGCCAGCAGCTCGGGGCCGACGGGCTACAATGAGCAGTTCTTC. The chain recombines TRBV5-1 with TRBJ2-1; D assignment may be TRBD1 or TRBD2 (5 bases each). Germline lookup yields CDR1 SGHRS and CDR2 YFSETQ. CDR3 length equals 15 residues. The V and J ends lost 3 bases and 3 bases respectively, with 13 bases between them. The full variable domain, its missing parts supplied by reference TRBV5-1 and TRBJ2-1, is KAGVTQTPRYLIKTRGQQVTLSCSPISGHRSVSWYQQTPGQGLQFLFEYFSETQRNKGNFPGRFSGRQFSNSRSEMNVSTLELGDSALYLCASSSGPTGYNEQFFGPGTRLTVL.

In regard to this clonotype: A far larger clone lies a single base away; this is likely a read error. V is TRBV6-6 and J is TRBJ2-1, with 11 bases aligning to TRBD2. CDR1 is MNHNY, CDR2 SVGAGI, per germline (reference sequence). The CDR3 spans 18 residues. This CDR3 reads CASSYRLRGLAVYNERFF. The CDR3 DNA is TGTGCCAGCAGTTACCGACTCAGGGGACTAGCGGTTTACAATGAGCGGTTCTTC.

Comments on this clonotype: Given the absence of the conserved phenylalanine or tryptophan at the CDR3 end, a read error is likely. No DNA is shown, since the ends of the CDR3 on it are uncertain; the CDR3 is the one TCRdb lists. The V call is TRBV6-2 or TRBV6-3, the J call TRBJ2-1. The CDR3 totals 13 residues, both ends included. Germline CDR1 MNHEY, CDR2 SVGEGT. CDR3 amino acids: CASSYSDMNEQLL.

The sample holds many counts of this clonotype. The chain links TRBV7-2 to TRBJ2-3, with D tentatively TRBD2 (6 bases). V was trimmed by 6 bases and J by 13 bases, leaving 20 bases between them. The CDR3 length is 13 residues. The germline CDR1 and CDR2 sequences are SGHTA and FQGNSA. The CDR3, as DNA: TGTGCCAGCAGTCGTACGGGACTCCAGTTGAAGTATTTT. It is translated as CASSRTGLQLKYF.

About this clonotype: This is likely a read error, given that the CDR3 carries no conserved phenylalanine or tryptophan at its end. Because the CDR3's place on the DNA is in doubt, the DNA is left out and the CDR3 is given as listed by TCRdb. The chain joins TRBV15 to TRBJ2-1; TRBD2, as called in the table, went unchecked against the DNA. CDR1 is LNHNV, CDR2 YYDKDF, per germline (reference sequence). The CDR3 is 12 amino acids in total, end residues counted. The CDR3 reads CATSRGTSEELY.

This clonotype has ten or more counts. The chain recombines TRBV5-1 with TRBJ2-3; D call uncertain. This CDR3 spans 16 amino acids. Per germline, CDR1 SGHRS and CDR2 YFSETQ. The V end was cut by 3 bases, the J end by 4 bases, with 18 bases between. The CDR3 sequence is CASSYTIYRRADTQYF. The DNA for the CDR3 is TGCGCCAGCAGCTACACGATCTACAGACGGGCAGATACGCAGTATTTT.

This clonotype was found many times. V is TRBV2 and J is TRBJ2-5, with 7 bases lining up with TRBD1. This CDR3 comprises 13 residues. V shed 6 bases and J 5 bases; nucleotides not matched to a gene: 6. Germline V gene sequence: CDR1 SNHLY, CDR2 FYNNEI. The CDR3, as DNA: TGTGCCAGCAGAGAGGACAGGTTGGAGACCCAGTACTTC. Translated, it gives CASREDRLETQYF.

As regards this clonotype: An end of the junction does not agree with germline; a read error may underlie this. CDR3 sequence reads: CASNDRGKNNQSQHF. The DNA for the CDR3 is TGTGCCAGCAACGATAGGGGGAAGAACAATCAGTCCCAGCATTTT. This sequence joins TRBV2 and TRBJ1-5, with a possible D match to TRBD1 (6 bases). The germline CDR1 and CDR2 sequences are SNHLY and FYNNEI. This CDR3 contains 15 residues.

This clonotype is classed as medium-sized. This chain links TRBV7-3 with TRBJ2-2; 14 nucleotides agree with TRBD2. Germline V lookup: CDR1 SGHTA, CDR2 FQGTGA. Unmatched junction bases numbered 3, after V lost 5 bases and J lost 4 bases. This CDR3 contains 16 residues. Here the CDR3 DNA reads TGTGCCAGCAGCCCGGGACTAGCGGGAGTCACCGGGGAGCTGTTTTTT. The encoded protein is CASSPGLAGVTGELFF.

This clonotype has a count of ten or more. Sequence at one end of the junction differs from germline and may be a read error. The V gene is TRBV5-4, the J gene TRBJ2-7; D gene uncertain. Germline lookup yields CDR1 SGHNT and CDR2 YYREEE (reference sequence). The CDR3 loop spans 12 amino acids. The CDR3: CASGFSSYEQYF. The DNA for the CDR3 is TGTGCCAGCGGCTTCAGCTCCTACGAGCAGTACTTC.

By its share, this clonotype is medium-sized (0.01 to 0.1%). This CDR3 is missing its conserved last phenylalanine or tryptophan, likely due to a read error. This chain connects TRBV12-3 or TRBV12-4 to TRBJ2-1; TRBD2 matches at 7 bases. This CDR3 is 15 amino acids long. Germline trimming cut 0 bases from V and 4 bases from J; bases unmatched to any gene: 3. The CDR3 spells CASSLASGLYNEQFL. The CDR3 nucleotides read TGTGCCAGCAGTTTAGCTAGCGGGCTTTACAATGAGCAGTTCCTC.